The 23 T cell receptor beta chains given below trace back to one sample, sequenced in a study of T cells in Graves' hyperthyroidism and ophthalmopathy. TCR beta CDR3 regions were amplified from RNA transcripts. HTBI primers were the set used in a first-round RT-PCR of the TCR CDR3. TCRdb reprocessed the multiplex PCR reads with MiXCR, giving one entry per CDR3 protein. The sample carries fewer than 750,000 distinct CDR3 sequences, 35% to 55% recorded once. The source material was peripheral blood or thyroid tissue (not recorded which). The receptors derive from a woman between 18 and 29 years old with Graves' hyperthyroidism.

This clonotype was picked up many times. The genes are TRBV5-6 and TRBJ1-2; D unclear. The CDR3 sequence is 13 residues long. The V gene lost 2 bases and the J gene lost 8 bases, with 13 bases spanning the gap. Germline assignment: CDR1 SGHDT and CDR2 YYEEEE. The CDR3 protein is CASSFFLLLGYTF. The CDR3 nucleotides read TGTGCCAGCAGCTTTTTTCTCCTCCTGGGCTACACCTTC.

The table lists this clonotype with a few counts. V gene TRBV10-3 combines with J gene TRBJ2-7, with D possibly TRBD1 on 6 matching bases. This CDR3 has 13 amino acids. CDR1 is ENHRY and CDR2 is SYGVKD in the germline V gene. V lost 7 bases to trimming and J lost 3 bases, with 13 bases between them. The CDR3 loop is CAITVDSYYEQYF. The CDR3 DNA reads as TGTGCCATCACCGTGGACAGTTACTACGAGCAGTACTTC.

The chain employs TRBV20-1 and TRBJ2-1; 8 bases are a match to TRBD2. The CDR3 is made up of 15 amino acids. The germline gives CDR1 DFQATT, CDR2 SNEGSKA (reference sequence). V lost 6 bases and J lost 8; bases outside the gene matches: 15. This CDR3 is CSARLGLGQRDEQFF. The CDR3 nucleotides are TGCAGTGCCAGGTTGGGACTAGGACAAAGAGATGAGCAGTTCTTC.

This clonotype came up many times. The rearrangement joins TRBV6-1 to TRBJ2-7, with TRBD2 as a possible D gene (5 bases). The CDR3 consists of 15 residues. Germline values: CDR1 MNHNS, CDR2 SASEGT. V lost 8 bases, J lost 4 bases, and 21 bases lay in between. For the CDR3, the DNA is TGTGCCAGCGTTGCCATGCCCGGGATAAGATACGAGCAGTACTTC. Protein product: CASVAMPGIRYEQYF.

A remark on this clonotype: Its ends do not fully match the called genes, so a read error is possible. The chain combines TRBV7-8 with TRBJ1-2; D uncertain. The CDR3 spans 15 residues. Germline V gene lookup returns CDR1 SGHVS and CDR2 FQNEAQ. This chain's CDR3 is CASSQGRGINYGYTF. CDR3 bases: TGCGCCAGCAGCCAAGGGCGCGGGATAAACTATGGCTACACCTTC. Full variable domain (remainder filled in from reference TRBV7-8 and TRBJ1-2): GAGVSQSPRYKVAKRGQDVALRCDPISGHVSLFWYQQALGQGPEFLTYFQNEAQLDKSGLPSDRFFAERPEGSVSTLKIQRTQQEDSAVYLCASSQGRGINYGYTFGSGTRLTVV.

The chain uses TRBV9 and TRBJ1-2, with D possibly matching TRBD1 (5 bases). The CDR3 is 14 amino acids. Germline CDR1 reads SGDLS; CDR2 reads YYNGEE. V was shortened by 7 bases and J by 1 base, with 14 bases between the two germline ends. The DNA for the CDR3 is TGTGCCAGCGAATCCAGGGATGATAACTATGGCTACACCTTC. Amino acids: CASESRDDNYGYTF.

In DNA form, the CDR3 reads TGTGCCAGCAGCCAAGATGAGGGGGCCCGGGAAAAACTGTTTTTT. The encoded protein is CASSQDEGAREKLFF. J is TRBJ1-4 and V is TRBV4-2; 7 bases fit TRBD1. Germline lookup yields CDR1 LGHNA and CDR2 YNFKEQ. The CDR3 loop spans 15 amino acids. J gave up 8 bases and V 0 bases, and 6 bases lay outside the gene matches.

Notes on this clonotype: This may come from a read error, since a much larger clone is one base off. CDR3 residues: CAIGSTSGSYEQYF. In DNA, the CDR3 is TGTGCCATCGGCTCCACTAGCGGTTCCTACGAGCAGTACTTC. The rearrangement joins TRBV6-5 to TRBJ2-7; 8 bases are a match to TRBD2. Germline trimming cut 10 bases from V and 1 base from J; bases unmatched to any gene: 9. The CDR3 is made up of 14 amino acids. In germline, CDR1 is MNHEY, CDR2 SVGAGI.

In regard to this clonotype: With a much larger clone just one base away, this may be a read error. J is TRBJ2-5 and V is TRBV5-1; TRBD2 matches at 7 bases. The germline V gene encodes CDR1 SGHRS and CDR2 YFSETQ. V was clipped by 4 bases and J by 3 bases; unmatched bases: 6. This CDR3 spans 14 amino acids. The CDR3 region has the DNA TGCGCCAGCAGCCAAGCTAGCGGCGAAGAGACCCAGTACTTC. This encodes CASSQASGEETQYF.

This clonotype was observed at least ten times. The CDR3 sequence: CASSPGNYGYTF. CDR3 nucleotides: TGTGCCAGCAGCCCAGGGAACTATGGCTACACCTTC. The rearrangement links TRBV5-8 to TRBJ1-2; weak D call: TRBD1 (5 bases). V lost 4 bases, J lost 2 bases, and 6 bases lay in between. The germline CDR1 and CDR2 sequences are SGHTS and YDEGEE. This CDR3 region has 12 residues. The entire variable domain, with the rest obtained from reference TRBV5-8 and TRBJ1-2, is as follows: EAGVTQSPTHLIKTRGQQATLRCSPISGHTSVYWYQQALGLGLQFLLWYDEGEERNRGNFPPRFSGRQFPNYSSELNVNALELEDSALYLCASSPGNYGYTFGSGTRLTVV.

This sequence joins TRBV4-1 and TRBJ2-2; D uncertain. The CDR3 loop spans 14 amino acids. The V gene's germline CDR1 is MGHRA and CDR2 YSYEKL. Trimming cost V 4 bases and J 8 bases, with 14 bases left between them. CDR3 loop: CASSPHGVVGELFF. CDR3 bases: TGCGCCAGCAGCCCTCATGGGGTCGTAGGGGAGCTGTTTTTT.

The table lists this clonotype with many counts. This chain connects TRBV7-9 to TRBJ1-4; D unresolved. The CDR3 is made up of 15 amino acids. The V gene lost 8 bases and the J gene lost 3 bases, with 16 bases spanning the gap. Germline V CDR1 and CDR2: SEHNR, FQNEAQ (reference sequence). The CDR3: CASEPMGRANEKLFF. In DNA form, the CDR3 reads TGTGCCAGCGAGCCCATGGGTAGGGCTAATGAAAAACTGTTTTTT.

To note about this clonotype: The junction does not match germline at one end; this may be a read error. The chain has TRBV9 and TRBJ1-3; 7 positions match TRBD1. The CDR3 runs to 11 residues. Germline V lookup: CDR1 SGDLS, CDR2 YYNGEE. The CDR3 region has the DNA TGTGCCAGCAGCGTATATGGCAGGGGGGATTTT. Residues: CASSVYGRGDF.

The rearrangement uses TRBV20-1 and TRBJ2-5; 13 bases fit TRBD2. Germline lookup yields CDR1 DFQATT and CDR2 SNEGSKA (reference sequence). The CDR3 spans 16 residues. The trim removed 5 bases at V and 3 bases at J, leaving 9 bases unmatched. DNA for the CDR3: TGCAGTGCTCCCGATGGACTAGCGGGAGTGGAAGAGACCCAGTACTTC. This translates into CSAPDGLAGVEETQYF.

The genes are TRBV20-1 and TRBJ1-2; D perhaps matches TRBD1 (5 bases). The CDR3 covers 13 residues. V shed 3 bases and J shed 4 bases, with 12 bases lying between them. CDR1 is DFQATT and CDR2 is SNEGSKA in the germline V gene (reference sequence). The CDR3 loop reads CSARGPGAYGYTF. The CDR3 DNA sequence: TGCAGTGCTAGGGGACCCGGTGCCTATGGCTACACCTTC.

This clonotype was seen a handful of times. CDR3 sequence reads: CASSWAGNTEAFF. CDR3 DNA sequence: TGTGCCAGCAGCTGGGCGGGGAACACTGAAGCTTTCTTT. The chain uses TRBV11-2 and TRBJ1-1, with D uncertain. The CDR3 sequence is 13 residues long. The V and J ends lost 4 bases and 1 base respectively, with 7 bases between them. The V gene's germline CDR1 is SGHAT and CDR2 FQNNGV.

This clonotype appeared many times. This chain joins TRBV29-1 and TRBJ2-5, with D perhaps given as TRBD1 or TRBD2 (5 bases each). CDR1 is SQVTM, CDR2 ANQGSEA, per germline. This CDR3 is built from 16 residues. Between the trimmed V and J ends, which lost 7 bases and 1 base, there was a span of 22 bases. The CDR3 loop is CSAQPPGPWTQETQYF. The CDR3 DNA reads as TGCAGCGCTCAACCCCCGGGACCATGGACCCAAGAGACCCAGTACTTC.

The sample holds many counts of this clonotype. The CDR3 DNA follows: TGCGCCAGCAGTACAGACACCGGGGAGCTGTTTTTT. Its protein is CASSTDTGELFF. This sequence joins TRBV4-1 and TRBJ2-2; D gene unclear. Looked up from germline, CDR1 is MGHRA and CDR2 is YSYEKL. The CDR3 consists of 12 residues. Trimming pared 6 bases from V and 3 bases from J, leaving 5 bases between.

The genes are TRBV2 and TRBJ1-2; D is unresolved. Between the trimmed V and J ends, which lost 7 bases and 4 bases, there was a span of 13 bases. Germline CDR1 is SNHLY and CDR2 is FYNNEI. The CDR3 consists of 13 residues. CDR3 DNA sequence: TGTGCCAGCACTAGCGGGATAGGCTATGGCTACACCTTC. It specifies CASTSGIGYGYTF.

The CDR3 coding sequence is TGTGCCAGCAGCTCGTCCCTTTCAGATACGCAGTATTTT. Translation: CASSSSLSDTQYF. The rearrangement uses TRBV7-3 and TRBJ2-3; D unresolved. There are 13 residues in the CDR3. Trimming stripped 4 bases from V and 4 bases from J, with 9 bases between. Germline CDR1 reads SGHTA; CDR2 reads FQGTGA.

This chain joins TRBV9 and TRBJ2-7; perhaps D is TRBD1 or TRBD2 (6 bases each). The CDR3 totals 15 residues. Germline CDR1 reads SGDLS; CDR2 reads YYNGEE. With 4 bases removed from V and 2 bases from J, the gap between germline ends came to 16 bases. In nucleotides, the CDR3 is TGTGCCAGCAGCCCCGCGGCCGGGGGCCCCTACGAGCAGTACTTC. Residues: CASSPAAGGPYEQYF.

The rearrangement joins TRBV4-1 to TRBJ2-1, with 11 positions matching TRBD2. The V gene's germline CDR1 is MGHRA and CDR2 YSYEKL. The CDR3 length is 18 residues. J gave up 12 bases and V 1 base, and 17 bases lay outside the gene matches. Here the CDR3 reads CASSQVESSGRLAFRQFF. The CDR3 DNA follows: TGCGCCAGCAGCCAAGTGGAGTCTAGCGGGAGGCTCGCCTTTAGGCAGTTCTTC.

V gene TRBV10-3 combines with J gene TRBJ1-1, with 9 bases lining up with TRBD1. V was clipped by 5 bases and J by 1 base; unmatched bases: 8. Germline V gene sequence: CDR1 ENHRY, CDR2 SYGVKD. This CDR3 has 16 residues. CDR3 DNA: TGTGCCATCAGTACGGGACAGGGCGGACCGAACACTGAAGCTTTCTTT. Translated, it gives CAISTGQGGPNTEAFF.